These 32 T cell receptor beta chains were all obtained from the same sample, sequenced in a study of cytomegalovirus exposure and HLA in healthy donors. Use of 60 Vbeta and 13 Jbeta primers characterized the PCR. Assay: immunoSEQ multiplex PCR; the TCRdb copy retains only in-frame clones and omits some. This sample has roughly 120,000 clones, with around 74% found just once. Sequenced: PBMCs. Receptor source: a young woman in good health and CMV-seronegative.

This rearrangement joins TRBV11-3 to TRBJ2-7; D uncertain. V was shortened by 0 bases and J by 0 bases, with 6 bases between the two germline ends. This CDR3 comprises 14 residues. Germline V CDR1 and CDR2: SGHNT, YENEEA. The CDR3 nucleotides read TGTGCCAGCAGCTTAGATCGGAGCTCCTACGAGCAGTACTTC. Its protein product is CASSLDRSSYEQYF. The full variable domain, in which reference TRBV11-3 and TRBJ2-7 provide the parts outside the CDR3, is EAGVVQSPRYKIIEKKQPVAFWCNPISGHNTLYWYLQNLGQGPELLIRYENEEAVDDSQLPKDRFSAERLKGVDSTLKIQPAELGDSAVYLCASSLDRSSYEQYFGPGTRLTVT.

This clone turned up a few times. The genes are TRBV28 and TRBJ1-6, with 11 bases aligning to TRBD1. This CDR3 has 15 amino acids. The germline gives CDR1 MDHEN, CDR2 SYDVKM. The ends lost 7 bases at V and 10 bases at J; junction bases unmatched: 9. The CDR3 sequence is CASTLWRTGGSPLHF. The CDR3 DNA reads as TGTGCCAGCACCCTTTGGAGGACAGGGGGCTCACCCCTCCACTTT.

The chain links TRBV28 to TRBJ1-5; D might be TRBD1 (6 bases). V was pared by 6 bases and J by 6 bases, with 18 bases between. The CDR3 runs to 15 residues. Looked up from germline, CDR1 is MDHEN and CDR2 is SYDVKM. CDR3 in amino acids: CASSPGTHEVQPQHF. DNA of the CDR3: TGTGCCAGCAGCCCCGGGACACATGAGGTTCAGCCCCAGCATTTT. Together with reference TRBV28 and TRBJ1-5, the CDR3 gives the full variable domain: DVKVTQSSRYLVKRTGEKVFLECVQDMDHENMFWYRQDPGLGLRLIYFSYDVKMKEKGDIPEGYSVSREKKERFSLILESASTNQTSMYLCASSPGTHEVQPQHFGDGTRLSIL.

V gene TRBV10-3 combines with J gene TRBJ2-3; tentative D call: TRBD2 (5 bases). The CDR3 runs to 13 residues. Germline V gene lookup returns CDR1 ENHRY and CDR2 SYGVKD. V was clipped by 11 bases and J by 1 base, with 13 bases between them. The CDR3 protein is CASNRGGTDTQYF. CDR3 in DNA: TGTGCCTCCAACCGGGGAGGCACAGATACGCAGTATTTT.

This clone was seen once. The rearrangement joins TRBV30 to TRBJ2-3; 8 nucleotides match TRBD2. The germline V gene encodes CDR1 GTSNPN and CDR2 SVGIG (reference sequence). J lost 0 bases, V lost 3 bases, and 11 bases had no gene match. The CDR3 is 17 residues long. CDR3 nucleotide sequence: TGTGCCTGGAGGCTATATGGCGGGGGGCCTAGCACAGATACGCAGTATTTT. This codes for CAWRLYGGGPSTDTQYF.

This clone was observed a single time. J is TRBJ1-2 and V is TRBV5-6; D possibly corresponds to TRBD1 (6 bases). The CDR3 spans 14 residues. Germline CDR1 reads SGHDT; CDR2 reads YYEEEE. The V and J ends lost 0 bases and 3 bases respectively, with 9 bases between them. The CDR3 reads CASSLAGVDYGYTF. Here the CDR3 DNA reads TGTGCCAGCAGCTTGGCAGGGGTGGACTATGGCTACACCTTC.

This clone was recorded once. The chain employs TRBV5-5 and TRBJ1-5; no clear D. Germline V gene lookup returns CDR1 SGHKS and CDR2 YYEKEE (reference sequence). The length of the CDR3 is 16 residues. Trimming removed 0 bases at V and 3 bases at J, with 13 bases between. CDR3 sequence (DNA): TGTGCCAGCAGCTTGGATCAGGTTCCCTTCAATCAGCCCCAGCATTTT. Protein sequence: CASSLDQVPFNQPQHF.

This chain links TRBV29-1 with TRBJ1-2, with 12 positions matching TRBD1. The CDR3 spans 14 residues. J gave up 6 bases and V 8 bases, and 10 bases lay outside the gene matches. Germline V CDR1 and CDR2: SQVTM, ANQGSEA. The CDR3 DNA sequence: TGCAGCATTGGCGGCGGGACAGGGGGCCATGGCTACACCTTC. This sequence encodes CSIGGGTGGHGYTF.

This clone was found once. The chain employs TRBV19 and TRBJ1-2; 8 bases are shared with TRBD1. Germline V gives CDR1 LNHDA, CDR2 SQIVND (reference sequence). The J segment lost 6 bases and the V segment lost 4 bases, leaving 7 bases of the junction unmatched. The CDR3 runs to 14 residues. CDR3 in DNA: TGTGCCAGTAGTACCGATTGGACAGGGAATGGCTACACCTTC. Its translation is CASSTDWTGNGYTF.

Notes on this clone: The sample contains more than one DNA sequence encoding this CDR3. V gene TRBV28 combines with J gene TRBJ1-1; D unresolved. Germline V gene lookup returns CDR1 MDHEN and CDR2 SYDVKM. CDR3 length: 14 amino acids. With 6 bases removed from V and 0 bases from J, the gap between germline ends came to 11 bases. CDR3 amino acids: CASSLGGLNTEAFF. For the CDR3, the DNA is TGTGCCAGCAGCTTAGGAGGCCTGAACACTGAAGCTTTCTTT.

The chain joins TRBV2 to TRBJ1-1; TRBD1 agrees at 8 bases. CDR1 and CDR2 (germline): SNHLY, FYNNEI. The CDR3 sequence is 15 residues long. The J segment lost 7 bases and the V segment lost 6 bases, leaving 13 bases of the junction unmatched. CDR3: CASSAGTGIYGEAFF. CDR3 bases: TGTGCCAGCAGCGCTGGGACAGGCATCTACGGTGAAGCTTTCTTT.

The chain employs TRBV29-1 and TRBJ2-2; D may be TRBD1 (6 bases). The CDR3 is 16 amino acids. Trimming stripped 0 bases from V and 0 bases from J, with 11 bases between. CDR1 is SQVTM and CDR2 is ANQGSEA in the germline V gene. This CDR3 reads CSVEDAGQSNTGELFF. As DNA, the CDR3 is TGCAGCGTTGAAGATGCTGGACAGTCGAACACCGGGGAGCTGTTTTTT.

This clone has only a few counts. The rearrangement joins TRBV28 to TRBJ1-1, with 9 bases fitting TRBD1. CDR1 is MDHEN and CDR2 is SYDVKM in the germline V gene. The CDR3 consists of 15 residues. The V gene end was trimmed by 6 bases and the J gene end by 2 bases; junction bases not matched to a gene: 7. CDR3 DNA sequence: TGTGCCAGCAGGACAGGGGGACTAACCAACACTGAAGCTTTCTTT. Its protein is CASRTGGLTNTEAFF.

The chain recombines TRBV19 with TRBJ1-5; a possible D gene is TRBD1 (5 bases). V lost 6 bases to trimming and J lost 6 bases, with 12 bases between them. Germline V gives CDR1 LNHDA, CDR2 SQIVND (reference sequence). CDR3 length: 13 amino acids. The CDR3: CASRGGAGQPQHF. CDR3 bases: TGTGCCAGTAGGGGAGGGGCGGGTCAGCCCCAGCATTTT.

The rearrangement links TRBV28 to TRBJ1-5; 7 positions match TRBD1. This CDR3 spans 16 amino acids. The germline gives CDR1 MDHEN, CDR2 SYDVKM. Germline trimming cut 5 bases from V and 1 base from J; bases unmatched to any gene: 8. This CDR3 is CASSLRGRLSNQPQHF. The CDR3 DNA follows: TGTGCCAGCAGTCTGAGGGGGCGCTTAAGCAATCAGCCCCAGCATTTT.

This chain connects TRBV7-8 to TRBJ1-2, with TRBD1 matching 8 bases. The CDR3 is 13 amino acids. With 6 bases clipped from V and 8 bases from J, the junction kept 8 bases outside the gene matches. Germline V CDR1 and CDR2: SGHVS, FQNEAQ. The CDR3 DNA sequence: TGTGCCAGCAGTTTGATACAGGGGGAGGGCTACACCTTC. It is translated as CASSLIQGEGYTF.

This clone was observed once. The CDR3 nucleotides read TGTGCCAGCAGCCCGGGACTCCTTGGGGCTGAAGCTTTCTTT. Its protein product is CASSPGLLGAEAFF. The chain carries TRBV7-8 and TRBJ1-1; D may be TRBD1 (5 bases). CDR1 and CDR2 (germline): SGHVS, FQNEAQ. The CDR3 is 14 amino acids. V was shortened by 5 bases and J by 6 bases, with 16 bases between the two germline ends.

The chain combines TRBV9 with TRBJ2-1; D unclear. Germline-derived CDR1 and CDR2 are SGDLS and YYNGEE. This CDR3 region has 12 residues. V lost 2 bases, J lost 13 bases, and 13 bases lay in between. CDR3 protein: CASSVSSGGQFF. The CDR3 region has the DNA TGTGCCAGCAGCGTCTCCTCCGGCGGCCAGTTCTTC.

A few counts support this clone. CDR3 in DNA: TGTGCCAGCAGTTTACCGGGATCTCGGGACAGAAACATAAGGATCTGGCCCCAGCATTTT. This gives the protein CASSLPGSRDRNIRIWPQHF. The rearrangement links TRBV28 to TRBJ1-5; 7 nucleotides align to TRBD1. CDR1 and CDR2 (germline): MDHEN, SYDVKM. The CDR3 extends over 20 amino acids. V trimming: 2 bases; J trimming: 9 bases; junction bases outside the gene matches: 25.

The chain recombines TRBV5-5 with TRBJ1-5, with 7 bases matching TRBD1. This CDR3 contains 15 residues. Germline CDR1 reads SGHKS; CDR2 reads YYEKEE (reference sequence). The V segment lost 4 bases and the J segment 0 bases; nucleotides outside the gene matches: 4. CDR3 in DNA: TGTGCCAGCAGCGCCGGGACAGATAGCAATCAGCCCCAGCATTTT. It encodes CASSAGTDSNQPQHF.

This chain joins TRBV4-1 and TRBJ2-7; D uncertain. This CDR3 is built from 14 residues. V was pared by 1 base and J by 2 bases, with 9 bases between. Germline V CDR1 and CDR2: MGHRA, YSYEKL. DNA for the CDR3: TGCGCCAGCAGCCAAGTTGCGAATACCTACGAGCAGTACTTC. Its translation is CASSQVANTYEQYF.

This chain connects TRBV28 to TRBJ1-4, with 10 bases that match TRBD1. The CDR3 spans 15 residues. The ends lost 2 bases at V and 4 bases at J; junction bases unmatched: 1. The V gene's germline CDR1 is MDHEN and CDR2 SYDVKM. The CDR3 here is CASSLRTGGNEKLFF. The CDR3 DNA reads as TGTGCCAGCAGTTTACGGACAGGGGGTAATGAAAAACTGTTTTTT.

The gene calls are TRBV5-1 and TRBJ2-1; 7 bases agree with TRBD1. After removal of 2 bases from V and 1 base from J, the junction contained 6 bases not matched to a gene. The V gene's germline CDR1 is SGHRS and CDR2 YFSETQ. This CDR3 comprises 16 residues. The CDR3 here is CASSFGQDSSYNEQFF. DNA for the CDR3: TGCGCCAGCAGCTTCGGACAGGACAGTTCCTACAATGAGCAGTTCTTC.

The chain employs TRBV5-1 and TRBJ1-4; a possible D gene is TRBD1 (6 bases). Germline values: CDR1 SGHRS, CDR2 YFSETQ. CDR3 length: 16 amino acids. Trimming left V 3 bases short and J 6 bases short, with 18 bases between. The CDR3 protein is CASSSLRGAGDEKLFF. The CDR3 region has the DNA TGCGCCAGCAGCTCTCTACGGGGGGCAGGGGATGAAAAACTGTTTTTT.

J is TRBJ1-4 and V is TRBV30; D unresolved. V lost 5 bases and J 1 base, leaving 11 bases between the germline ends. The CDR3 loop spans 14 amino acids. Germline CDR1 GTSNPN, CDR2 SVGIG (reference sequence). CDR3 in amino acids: CAWDRTETNEKLFF. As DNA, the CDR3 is TGTGCCTGGGACCGGACTGAAACTAATGAAAAACTGTTTTTT.

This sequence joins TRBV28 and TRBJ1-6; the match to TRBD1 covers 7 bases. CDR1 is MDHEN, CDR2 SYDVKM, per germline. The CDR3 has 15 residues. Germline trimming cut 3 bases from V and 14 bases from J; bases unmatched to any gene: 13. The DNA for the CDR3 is TGTGCCAGCAGTTTTACGCAGGGCACAGGGGCATCCCTCCACTTT. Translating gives CASSFTQGTGASLHF.

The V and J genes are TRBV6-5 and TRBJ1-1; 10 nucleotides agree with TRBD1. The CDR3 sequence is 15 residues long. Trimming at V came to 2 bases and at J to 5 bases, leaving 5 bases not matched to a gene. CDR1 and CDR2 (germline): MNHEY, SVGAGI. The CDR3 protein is CASSYGDRGGTEAFF. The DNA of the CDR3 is TGTGCCAGCAGTTACGGGGACAGGGGTGGGACTGAAGCTTTCTTT.

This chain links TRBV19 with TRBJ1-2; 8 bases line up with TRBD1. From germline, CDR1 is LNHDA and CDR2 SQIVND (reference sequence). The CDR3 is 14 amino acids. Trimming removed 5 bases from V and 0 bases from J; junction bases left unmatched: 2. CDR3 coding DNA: TGTGCCAGTAGTGTACAGGGGGCTAACTATGGCTACACCTTC. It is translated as CASSVQGANYGYTF.

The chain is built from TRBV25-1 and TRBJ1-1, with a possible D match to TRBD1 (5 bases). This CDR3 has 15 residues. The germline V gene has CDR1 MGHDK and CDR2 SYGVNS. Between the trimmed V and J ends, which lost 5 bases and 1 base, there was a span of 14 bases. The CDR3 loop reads CASSRGGAQNTEAFF. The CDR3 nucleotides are TGTGCCAGCAGTCGTGGAGGGGCCCAGAACACTGAAGCTTTCTTT. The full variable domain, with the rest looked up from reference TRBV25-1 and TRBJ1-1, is EADIYQTPRYLVIGTGKKITLECSQTMGHDKMYWYQQDPGMELHLIHYSYGVNSTEKGDLSSESTVSRIRTEHFPLTLESARPSHTSQYLCASSRGGAQNTEAFFGQGTRLTVV.

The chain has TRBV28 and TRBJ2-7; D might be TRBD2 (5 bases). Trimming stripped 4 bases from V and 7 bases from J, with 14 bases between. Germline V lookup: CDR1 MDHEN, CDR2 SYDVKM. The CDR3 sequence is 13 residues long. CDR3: CASSSGLIQEQYF. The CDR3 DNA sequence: TGTGCCAGCAGTTCCGGACTGATCCAAGAGCAGTACTTC.

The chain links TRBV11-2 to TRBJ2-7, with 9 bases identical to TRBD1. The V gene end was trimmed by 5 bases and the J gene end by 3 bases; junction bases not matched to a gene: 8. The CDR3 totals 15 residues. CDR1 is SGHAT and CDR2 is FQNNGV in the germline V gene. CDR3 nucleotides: TGTGCCAGCAGCCCCTGGGACAGGGAGGACTACGAGCAGTACTTC. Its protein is CASSPWDREDYEQYF.

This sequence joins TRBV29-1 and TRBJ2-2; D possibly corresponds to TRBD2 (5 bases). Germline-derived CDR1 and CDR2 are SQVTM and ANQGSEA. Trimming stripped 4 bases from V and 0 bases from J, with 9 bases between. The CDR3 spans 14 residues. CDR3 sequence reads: CSVVGSPNTGELFF. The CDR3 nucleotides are TGCAGCGTTGTGGGGAGCCCGAACACCGGGGAGCTGTTTTTT.